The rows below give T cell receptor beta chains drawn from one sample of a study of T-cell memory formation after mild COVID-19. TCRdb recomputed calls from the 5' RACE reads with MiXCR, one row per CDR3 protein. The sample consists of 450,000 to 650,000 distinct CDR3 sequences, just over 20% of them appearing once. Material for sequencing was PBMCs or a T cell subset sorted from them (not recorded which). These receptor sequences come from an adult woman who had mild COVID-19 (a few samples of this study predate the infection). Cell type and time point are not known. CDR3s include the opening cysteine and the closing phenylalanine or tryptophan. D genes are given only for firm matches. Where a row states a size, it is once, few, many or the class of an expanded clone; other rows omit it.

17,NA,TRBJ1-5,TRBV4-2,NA,TGTGCCAGCAGTCCTTTGGGGGGCGCGGAGAGCAATCAGCCCCAGCATTTT,CASSPLGGAESNQPQHF
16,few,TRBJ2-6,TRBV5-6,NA,TGTGCCAGCAGCTTGCCGGTTTCCTCTGGGGCCAACGTCCTGACTTTC,CASSLPVSSGANVLTF
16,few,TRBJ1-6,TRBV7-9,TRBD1,TGTGCCAGCAGCCCCTGGACAGGGGGGACACATTCACCCCTCCACTTT,CASSPWTGGTHSPLHF
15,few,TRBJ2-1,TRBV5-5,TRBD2,TGTGCCAGCAGCACGACTAGCGGGGACTACAATGAGCAGTTCTTC,CASSTTSGDYNEQFF
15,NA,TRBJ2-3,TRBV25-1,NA,TGTGCCAGCAGTGACCCCCGGGGGGCGCCGGATACGCAGTATTTT,CASSDPRGAPDTQYF
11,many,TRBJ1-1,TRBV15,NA,TGTGCCACTTCTGGGACGGGGATAGCTTTCTTT,CATSGTGIAFF
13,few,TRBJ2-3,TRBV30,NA,TGTGCCTGGAGTTTCCAGGGCGCAGATACGCAGTATTTT,CAWSFQGADTQYF
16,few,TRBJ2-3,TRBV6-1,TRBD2,TGTGCCAGTGGGCGTCTAGCGGGAGTTCGCACAGATACGCAGTATTTT,CASGRLAGVRTDTQYF
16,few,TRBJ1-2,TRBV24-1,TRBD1,TGTGCCACCAGTGATCAGACAGGGGGAATTGACTATGGCTACACCTTC,CATSDQTGGIDYGYTF
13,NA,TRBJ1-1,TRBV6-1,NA,TGTGCCAGCAGTGGGACGGGGGACACTGAAGCTTTCTTT,CASSGTGDTEAFF
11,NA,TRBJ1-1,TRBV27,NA,TGTGCCAGCGGGGGGACAACTGAAGCTTTCTTT,CASGGTTEAFF
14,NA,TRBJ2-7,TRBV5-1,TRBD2,TGCGCCAGCAGCTTTGGGGGGGTGCCCTACGAGCAGTACTTC,CASSFGGVPYEQYF
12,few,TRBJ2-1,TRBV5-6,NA,TGTGCCAGCAGCTGGACTCTCAATGAGCAGTTCTTC,CASSWTLNEQFF
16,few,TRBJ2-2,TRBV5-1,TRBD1,TGCGCCAGCAGCGACCGGGACAGGTCCGGCACCGGGGAGCTGTTTTTT,CASSDRDRSGTGELFF
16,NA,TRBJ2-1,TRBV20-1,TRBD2,TGCAGTGCGCCACCTCGGGGACTAGCGGTCTACAATGAGCAGTTCTTC,CSAPPRGLAVYNEQFF
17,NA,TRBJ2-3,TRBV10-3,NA,TGTGCCATCAGTGAGGGACGTAGCAGAGGGCTTACAGATACGCAGTATTTT,CAISEGRSRGLTDTQYF
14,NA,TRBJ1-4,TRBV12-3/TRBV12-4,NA,TGTGCCAGCAGTTTAGGGGAAGGTACTGAAAAACTGTTTTTT,CASSLGEGTEKLFF
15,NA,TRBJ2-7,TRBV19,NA,TGTGCCAGTAGTATCACAGCGGTGAAGACCTACGAGCAGTACTTC,CASSITAVKTYEQYF
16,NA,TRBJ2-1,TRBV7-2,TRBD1,TGTGCCAGCAGCCCTAACGGACAGGGAGTGTACAATGAGCAGTTCTTC,CASSPNGQGVYNEQFF
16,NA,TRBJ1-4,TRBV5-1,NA,TGCGCCAGCAGCTTGACAGCAGTTACAACTAATGAAAAACTGTTTTTT,CASSLTAVTTNEKLFF
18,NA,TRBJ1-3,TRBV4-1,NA,TGCGCCAGCAGCCAAGGTATCGGGCAGGACATCTCTGGAAACACCATATATTTT,CASSQGIGQDISGNTIYF
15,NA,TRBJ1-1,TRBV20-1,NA,TGCAGTGCTAGGATAACGACAGGAGCTAACACTGAAGCTTTCTTT,CSARITTGANTEAFF
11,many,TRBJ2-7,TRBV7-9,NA,TGTGCCAGCAGCTTAGGGCGCGAGCAGTACTTC,CASSLGREQYF
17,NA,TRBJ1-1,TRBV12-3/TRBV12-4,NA,TGTGCCAGCAGTTTAGGGGGCCGCGGGGCCCGGAACACTGAAGCTTTCTTT,CASSLGGRGARNTEAFF
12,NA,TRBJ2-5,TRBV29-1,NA,TGCAGCGTAGTGTGGGGGCAGGAGACCCAGTACTTC,CSVVWGQETQYF
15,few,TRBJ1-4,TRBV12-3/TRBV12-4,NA,TGTGCCAGCAGTGTCCGGGGGGGCATTAGTGAAAAACTGTTTTTT,CASSVRGGISEKLFF
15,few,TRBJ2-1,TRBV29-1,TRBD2,TGCAGCGTTGATCGAGGCGGGAGCTCCTACAATGAGCAGTTCTTC,CSVDRGGSSYNEQFF
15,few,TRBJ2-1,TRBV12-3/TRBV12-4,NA,TGTGCCAGCAGCCTAATAGCGGCCCAATACAATGAGCAGTTCTTC,CASSLIAAQYNEQFF
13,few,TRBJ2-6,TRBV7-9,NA,TGTGCCTGGGGGCGCCCTGGGGCCAACGTCCTGACTTTC,CAWGRPGANVLTF
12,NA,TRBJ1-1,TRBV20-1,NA,TGCAGTGCTACAGGGGATTACGCTGAAGCTTTCTTT,CSATGDYAEAFF
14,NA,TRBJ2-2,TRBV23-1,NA,TGCGCCAGCAGTCCCAGTCGGGGGCGGGAGGAGCTGTTTTTT,CASSPSRGREELFF
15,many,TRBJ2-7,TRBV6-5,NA,TGTGCCAGCAGTTACATTGAGCGGCGCTCCTACGAGCAGTACTTC,CASSYIERRSYEQYF
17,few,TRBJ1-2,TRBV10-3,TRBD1,TGTGCCATCAGTGGTGGGCCGGGACAGGGGGCTAACTATGGCTACACCTTC,CAISGGPGQGANYGYTF
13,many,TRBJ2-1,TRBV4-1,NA,TGCGCCAGCAGCCAATCCTTCCAAGATGAGCAGTTCTTC,CASSQSFQDEQFF
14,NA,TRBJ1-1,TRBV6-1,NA,TGTGCCAGCAGTGAACATCCCGGGAACACTGAAGCTTTCTTT,CASSEHPGNTEAFF
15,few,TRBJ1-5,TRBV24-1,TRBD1,TGTGCCACCAGTGACCCTAGGACAGGGAGTCAGCCCCAGCATTTT,CATSDPRTGSQPQHF
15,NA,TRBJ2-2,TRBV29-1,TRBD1,TGCAGCGTTGAAACGGGACAGCCCCGGACCGGGGAGCTGTTTTTT,CSVETGQPRTGELFF
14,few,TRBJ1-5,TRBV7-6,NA,TGTGCCAGCAGCTTAGCGCGGGGAGATCAGCCCCAGCATTTT,CASSLARGDQPQHF
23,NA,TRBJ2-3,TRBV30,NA,TGTGCCTGGAGTGCGTATCTGATCTCTGGGCGCGATGGCAGGCCCACTAGCACAGATACGCAGTATTTT,CAWSAYLISGRDGRPTSTDTQYF
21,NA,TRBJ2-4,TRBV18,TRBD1,TGTGCCAGCTCACCAAGGAAAGAGAAGGACAGACAGGGCGATGGCAAAAACATTCAGTACTTC,CASSPRKEKDRQGDGKNIQYF
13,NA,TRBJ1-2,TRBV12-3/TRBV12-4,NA,TGTGCCAGCAGTTCCGTTAAAGGGAGCGGCTACACCTTC,CASSSVKGSGYTF
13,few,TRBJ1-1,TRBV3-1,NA,TGTGCCAGCAGCCCCCGCGAGGCAGGGGAAGCTTTCTTT,CASSPREAGEAFF